This T cell receptor beta chain was identified in a study of CD8 T cells in ankylosing spondylitis (TCRdb year 2017). About the full investigation: T cell receptor beta repertoires were profiled in healthy donors and ankylosing spondylitis patients so that disease-linked TCR variants could be found. The full study cohort comprised some 27 ankylosing spondylitis patients and some 100 healthy donors. Peripheral blood was sampled, and synovial fluid was also collected from ankylosing spondylitis patients.

Sequencing instrument: Illumina HiSeq 2500. Quantitative 5'-RACE with molecular barcodes was used to prepare TCR beta libraries. In the source study's methods: To identify disease-linked TCR variants, a new computational method was used, one built on a probabilistic model of VDJ rearrangement. Clones were called with MiXCR by TCRdb after fastp trimmed the public reads at Q25, and only in-frame beta chains were retained. Rows are combined by CDR3 protein, so each entry shows the most common genes and DNA. These V and J calls rely on TCRdb rather than the paper's analysis. Recorded for this sample are around 770,000 distinct CDR3 sequences; about an eighth of them occurred a single time. Of the sample, approximately 0.51% falls within the top ten clones. Paper-wide results and their limitations: Blood from ankylosing spondylitis patients appeared to be characterized by a TCR beta motif made up of several highly homologous amino acid variants. The disease-linked clones were reported to be significantly enriched in matched synovial fluid samples from ankylosing spondylitis patients. Some TCR beta motif variants had previously been reported in synovial fluid and blood of reactive arthritis patients, which suggested common disease-initiation mechanisms. In peripheral blood, the disease-linked clones were found at relatively low frequencies and had a CD8+ phenotype.

Trimming at the junction amounts to 5 bases on V and 6 bases on J, and the germline ends lie 10 bases apart. CDR1 and CDR2, looked up from the germline V gene (reference sequence), are DFQATT and SNEGSKA. From its cysteine to its phenylalanine, the CDR3 spans 11 amino acids. Only the CDR3 DNA is retained, 33 bases long and in frame from the first base. At least ten counts were recorded for this clonotype. Its antigen is not yet known. One base away there is no much larger clone; base qualities are not given. Here the chain combines TRBV20-1 and TRBJ1-1, with the D gene call left open. The clonotype comes from a male donor with ankylosing spondylitis. The sequencing input was blood, either unsorted or a sorted T cell fraction (not recorded which). The CDR3 is CSAVWISEAFF. The DNA reads TGCAGTGCTGTGTGGATTTCTGAAGCTTTCTTT.